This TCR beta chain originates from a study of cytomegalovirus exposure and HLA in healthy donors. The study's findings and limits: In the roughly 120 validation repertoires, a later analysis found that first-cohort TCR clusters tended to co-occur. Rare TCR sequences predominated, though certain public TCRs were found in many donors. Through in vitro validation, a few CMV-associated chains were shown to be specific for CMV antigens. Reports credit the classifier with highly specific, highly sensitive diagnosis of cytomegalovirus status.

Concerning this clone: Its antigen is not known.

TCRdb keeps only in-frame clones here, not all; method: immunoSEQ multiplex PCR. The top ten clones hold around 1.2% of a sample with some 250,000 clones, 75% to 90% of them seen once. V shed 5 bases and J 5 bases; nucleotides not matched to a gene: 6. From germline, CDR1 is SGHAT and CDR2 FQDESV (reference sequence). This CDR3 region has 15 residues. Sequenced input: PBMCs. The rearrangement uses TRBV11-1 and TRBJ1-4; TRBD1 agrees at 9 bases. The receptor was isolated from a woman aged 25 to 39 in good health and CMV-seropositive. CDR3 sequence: CASSHGQGRNEKLFF. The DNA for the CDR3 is TGTGCCAGCAGCCACGGACAGGGGAGGAATGAAAAACTGTTTTTT. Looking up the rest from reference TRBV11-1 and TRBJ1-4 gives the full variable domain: EAEVAQSPRYKITEKSQAVAFWCDPISGHATLYWYRQILGQGPELLVQFQDESVVDDSQLPKDRFSAERLKGVDSTLKIQPAELGDSAMYLCASSHGQGRNEKLFFGSGTQLSVL.